This TCR beta chain was captured in a study of cytomegalovirus exposure and HLA in healthy donors. Across the whole study: Ancestry clustering placed more than 80% of some 400 genotyped donors in the Caucasian-associated cluster.

To note about this clone: Antigen specificity is unknown.

PCR involved 60 Vbeta and 13 Jbeta primers. The repertoire was sequenced with immunoSEQ multiplex PCR; TCRdb's copy has only in-frame clones and lacks some. The sample contains 150,000 to 200,000 clones, around 74% of which appear only once. At sampling all donors were nominally healthy, likely with unrecorded immune exposures. General study points: Sequencing had likely introduced a cluster of highly shared sequence variants as an artifact.

This CDR3 contains 18 residues. CDR1 is PRHDT and CDR2 is FYEKMQ in the germline V gene (reference sequence). J gave up 5 bases and V 1 base, and 15 bases lay outside the gene matches. The sequence derives from a female donor in good health and CMV-seronegative. The sample consisted of PBMCs. The chain joins TRBV13 to TRBJ2-7; the match to TRBD2 covers 9 bases. The CDR3 is CASSLDSSGAVGYDEQYF. The DNA of the CDR3 is TGTGCCAGCAGCTTAGATTCTAGCGGGGCGGTTGGCTACGACGAGCAGTACTTC.